Listed below are T cell receptor beta chains from one sample, sequenced in a study of CD8+CD57+ T cells in acquired aplastic anemia. TCRdb reprocessed the reads via MiXCR and lists one record per CDR3 protein. Here the sample spans fewer than 70,000 distinct CDR3 sequences, around 50% being singletons. Sequencing input: sorted CD4+, CD8+, or CD8+CD57+ T cells (not recorded which) from PBMCs. The source of these receptors is a human donor in good health, serving as a control. Both conserved end residues are part of each CDR3. D genes are given only for firm matches. Clone size, where shown, is once, few, many, or a class for clones that have expanded.

>.|11|.|TRBJ2-7|TRBV2
CASRDSKGPRF
TGTGCCAGCAGGGACAGTAAAGGACCTCGCTTC
>.|13|.|TRBJ2-1|TRBV24-1
CATSVLGLGEQFF
TGTGCCACCAGTGTTCTTGGTTTGGGTGAGCAGTTCTTC
>TRBD2|15|few|TRBJ2-7|TRBV20-1
CSARDVSSGGNEQYF
TGCAGTGCTAGAGACGTATCTAGCGGGGGAAACGAGCAGTACTTC
>.|13|.|TRBJ1-1|TRBV10-3
CAISEQTGPEAFF
TGTGCCATCAGTGAGCAAACAGGGCCTGAAGCTTTCTTT
>.|13|many|TRBJ1-1|TRBV19
CASSMAVNTEAFF
TGTGCCAGTAGTATGGCCGTGAACACTGAAGCTTTCTTT
>.|13|.|TRBJ1-1|TRBV15
CATSRDRNTEAFF
TGTGCCACCAGCAGAGACAGGAACACTGAAGCTTTCTTT
>TRBD2|14|few|TRBJ2-1|TRBV6-1
CASSRGTSGNEQFF
TGTGCCAGCAGTCGCGGGACTAGCGGCAATGAGCAGTTCTTC
>.|17|medium-sized|TRBJ2-3|TRBV24-1
CATSDLQAGISTDTQYF
TGTGCCACCAGTGATTTGCAAGCAGGGATTAGCACAGATACGCAGTATTTT
>TRBD1|14|.|TRBJ1-6|TRBV2
CASSGPGQGQPLHF
TGTGCCAGCAGTGGACCGGGACAGGGCCAACCCCTCCACTTT
>TRBD2|16|many|TRBJ2-3|TRBV13
CASSLGLAGDTDTQYF
TGTGCCAGCAGCCTGGGACTAGCGGGAGACACAGATACGCAGTATTTT
>.|13|.|TRBJ2-7|TRBV2
CASVSTIGGEQYF
TGTGCCAGCGTTTCGACCATCGGCGGAGAGCAGTACTTC
>TRBD2|12|.|TRBJ2-3|TRBV7-9
CASSFASGQQYF
TGTGCCAGCAGCTTCGCTAGCGGACAGCAGTATTTT
>TRBD1|12|.|TRBJ1-1|TRBV2
CASSDHRGLAFF
TGTGCCAGCAGTGATCACAGGGGGTTGGCTTTCTTT
>.|15|.|TRBJ2-1|TRBV9
CASSPGTVVVNEQFF
TGTGCCAGCAGCCCCGGGACCGTGGTAGTAAATGAGCAGTTCTTC
>.|13|.|TRBJ2-7|TRBV27
CASSLGPSYERYF
TGTGCCAGCAGTCTGGGGCCATCCTACGAGCGGTACTTC
>.|12|many|TRBJ1-5|TRBV27
CASSLKGQPQHF
TGTGCCAGCAGTTTAAAGGGCCAGCCCCAGCATTTT
>.|13|once|TRBJ2-7|TRBV7-9
CASRSRDSYEQYF
TGTGCCAGCAGATCCCGGGACTCCTACGAGCAGTACTTC
>.|14|many|TRBJ2-1|TRBV6-5
CASSYLQSYNEQFF
TGTGCCAGCAGTTACCTGCAATCCTACAATGAGCAGTTCTTC
>.|16|many|TRBJ2-3|TRBV20-1
CSGRRVLGQTTDTQYF
TGCAGTGGTCGCCGAGTCCTCGGACAGACCACAGATACGCAGTATTTT
>TRBD1|13|.|TRBJ2-1|TRBV7-9
CASSLGTENEQFF
TGTGCCAGCAGCTTGGGGACAGAGAATGAGCAGTTCTTC
>TRBD1|14|.|TRBJ1-2|TRBV20-1
CSAAGQGLSDGYTF
TGCAGTGCGGCGGGACAGGGGCTGTCTGATGGCTACACCTTC
>TRBD2|15|.|TRBJ2-1|TRBV7-3
CASSLSREGMDEQFF
TGTGCCAGCAGCTTATCGCGGGAGGGTATGGATGAGCAGTTCTTC
>TRBD2|14|many|TRBJ2-7|TRBV7-9
CASSSSGRRGEQYF
TGTGCCAGCAGCTCTAGCGGGAGAAGAGGCGAGCAGTACTTC
>TRBD1|16|few|TRBJ1-1|TRBV29-1
CSVGGTGVGMNTEAFF
TGCAGCGTTGGGGGGACAGGGGTTGGGATGAACACTGAAGCTTTCTTT
>.|15|.|TRBJ2-2|TRBV7-9
CASSLAQLTSGELFF
TGTGCCAGCAGCTTAGCGCAATTGACCTCCGGGGAGCTGTTTTTT
>.|13|.|TRBJ1-1|TRBV7-2
CASSLGGFTEAFF
TGTGCCAGCAGCTTAGGAGGGTTCACTGAAGCTTTCTTT
>.|13|.|TRBJ2-5|TRBV15
CATTAGTRETQYF
TGTGCCACCACCGCGGGGACGCGAGAGACCCAGTACTTC
>.|10|.|TRBJ1-1|TRBV30
CAWIHTEAFF
TGTGCCTGGATCCACACTGAAGCTTTCTTT
>.|14|.|TRBJ1-2|TRBV10-3
CAISERLANYGYTF
TGTGCCATCAGTGAACGACTGGCTAACTATGGCTACACCTTC
>.|11|.|TRBJ1-2|TRBV20-1
CSAVTASGYTF
TGCAGTGCCGTGACAGCGAGCGGCTACACCTTC
>TRBD1|14|.|TRBJ1-5|TRBV7-8
CASSRGQGNQPQHF
TGTGCCAGCAGCCGGGGACAGGGAAATCAGCCCCAGCATTTT
>TRBD2|16|.|TRBJ2-3|TRBV7-4
CASSLQGGRGTDTQYF
TGTGCCAGCAGCTTACAGGGCGGGAGGGGCACAGATACGCAGTATTTT
>.|18|many|TRBJ1-1|TRBV6-1
CASSEAVGVRDMNTEAFF
TGTGCCAGCAGTGAAGCTGTTGGGGTTCGGGACATGAACACTGAAGCTTTCTTT
>.|15|.|TRBJ2-3|TRBV29-1
CSVEDGYSPTDTQYF
TGCAGCGTTGAAGATGGGTACAGCCCCACAGATACGCAGTATTTT
>.|12|.|TRBJ2-7|TRBV10-3
CAISQGSYEQYF
TGTGCCATCAGTCAGGGGTCCTACGAGCAGTACTTC
>.|15|many|TRBJ2-3|TRBV27
CASSLGTPGWAPQYF
TGTGCCAGCAGTTTAGGGACACCTGGTTGGGCACCGCAGTATTTT
>.|12|.|TRBJ2-3|TRBV25-1
CASGYSTDTQYF
TGTGCCAGCGGCTATAGCACAGATACGCAGTATTTT
>.|15|many|TRBJ1-1|TRBV20-1
CSARDLRGSVTEAFF
TGCAGTGCTAGAGATCTCCGGGGCTCGGTGACTGAAGCTTTCTTT
>TRBD2|13|many|TRBJ2-7|TRBV13
CASSDTGGYEQYF
TGTGCCAGCAGCGATACGGGGGGGTACGAGCAGTACTTC
>TRBD1|15|many|TRBJ1-5|TRBV5-8
CASSLGGQGNQPQHF
TGTGCCAGCAGCTTGGGTGGACAGGGTAATCAGCCCCAGCATTTT
>TRBD1|16|.|TRBJ2-1|TRBV29-1
CSVEDRQGRSYNEQFF
TGCAGCGTTGAAGATAGACAGGGAAGGTCCTACAATGAGCAGTTCTTC
>TRBD2|16|.|TRBJ2-2|TRBV11-2
CASSSRGGRANGELFF
TGTGCCAGCAGCTCCCGCGGCGGGAGGGCCAACGGGGAGCTGTTTTTT
>.|14|.|TRBJ2-7|TRBV2
CASSLQGDHYEQYF
TGTGCCAGCAGTCTGCAGGGAGACCACTACGAGCAGTACTTC
>.|13|many|TRBJ1-6|TRBV5-5
CASSLVVNSPLHF
TGTGCCAGCAGCTTGGTAGTTAATTCACCCCTCCACTTT
>.|16|few|TRBJ2-5|TRBV27
CASSLARVRGVETQYF
TGTGCCAGCAGTTTAGCTCGCGTTCGGGGAGTAGAGACCCAGTACTTC
>.|12|.|TRBJ2-1|TRBV10-3
CASGLVGYEQFF
TGTGCCAGCGGGCTAGTTGGCTATGAGCAGTTCTTC
>.|14|.|TRBJ2-1|TRBV19
CASTGTRSYNEQFF
TGTGCCAGTACCGGGACACGCTCCTACAATGAGCAGTTCTTC